One TCR beta chain is described in this entry. Its antigen is as yet unknown. Patients selected for sequencing had displayed CD8+CD57+ cell expansion by flow cytometry. Severe acquired aplastic anemia was present in every patient. Trimming removed 1 base from V and 4 bases from J, with 23 bases in between. The CDR3 is 19 residues long. These data come from a study of CD8+CD57+ T cells in acquired aplastic anemia. Study details: The sorted CD4+ and CD8+ cells yielded an average around 3.2 ug of DNA.

Study results and limitations: Patients showed no significant difference from controls in CD8+ Simpson's diversity. Overlapping CD8+ CDR3 repertoires of patients and controls contained roughly 27 shared sequences.

Genomic DNA, serving as template, underwent TCR beta VDJ and CDR3 profiling. In TCRdb, the reads were re-called with MiXCR into one record per CDR3 protein. The repertoire holds 200,000 to 250,000 distinct CDR3 sequences, with roughly 60% as singletons. Sequencing was done on a sample of sorted CD4+, CD8+, or CD8+CD57+ T cells (not recorded which) from PBMCs. The rearrangement links TRBV12-3 or TRBV12-4 to TRBJ1-3; D is possibly TRBD1 (5 bases). The clonotype comes from a human donor with aplastic anemia. Here the CDR3 reads CASSLDEGTESVLGNTIYF. The CDR3 DNA sequence: TGTGCCAGCAGTTTAGACGAGGGGACGGAGAGCGTCTTAGGAAACACCATATATTTT.